This T cell receptor beta chain comes out of a study of Ad26.COV2.S vaccination and SARS-CoV-2 variants. In the study overall: Each vaccinee took Ad26.COV2.S intramuscularly, once or twice 56 days apart. Findings and caveats of the study: Reported findings describe substantial breadth in spike-specific CD8+ and CD4+ T cell responses following vaccination. Whether participants received vaccine or placebo, their non-spike TCR breadth was similar.

V trimming: 4 bases; J trimming: 5 bases; junction bases outside the gene matches: 1. The germline V gene has CDR1 MGHRA and CDR2 YSYEKL. This CDR3 has 13 amino acids. Profiled with immunoSEQ multiplex PCR; TCRdb holds only in-frame clones, not every one. The sample lists a few hundred thousand clones, roughly nine tenths occurring once. Concerning this clone: Its specificity is not known.

Stated treatment: roughly 19 received Ad26.COV2.S at low or high dose, single or two shots; a few received placebo; per-sample allocation not given. After the first vaccine or placebo injection, samples were drawn on day 63. The chain recombines TRBV4-1 with TRBJ2-2; 7 positions match TRBD1. Sequences were derived from peripheral blood, sampled in a trial of Ad26.COV2.S vaccine versus placebo. This TCR came from a person aged 18 to 59 who received the Ad26.COV2.S COVID-19 vaccine or a placebo. In nucleotides, the CDR3 is TGCGCCAGCAGCCTACAGGGGACCGGGGAGCTGTTTTTT. It codes for CASSLQGTGELFF.